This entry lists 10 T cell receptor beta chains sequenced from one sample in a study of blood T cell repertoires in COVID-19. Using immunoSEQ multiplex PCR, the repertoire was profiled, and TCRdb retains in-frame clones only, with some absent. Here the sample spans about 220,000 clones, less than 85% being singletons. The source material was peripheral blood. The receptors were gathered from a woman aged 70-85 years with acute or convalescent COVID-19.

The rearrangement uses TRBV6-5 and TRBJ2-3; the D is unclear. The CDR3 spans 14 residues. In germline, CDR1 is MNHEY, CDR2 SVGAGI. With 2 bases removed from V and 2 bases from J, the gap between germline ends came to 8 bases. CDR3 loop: CASSYNYNTDTQYF. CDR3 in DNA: TGTGCCAGCAGTTACAATTACAACACAGATACGCAGTATTTT.

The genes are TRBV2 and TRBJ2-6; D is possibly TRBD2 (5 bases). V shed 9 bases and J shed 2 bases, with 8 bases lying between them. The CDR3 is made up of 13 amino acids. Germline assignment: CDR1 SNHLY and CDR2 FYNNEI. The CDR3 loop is CARGSPGANVLTF. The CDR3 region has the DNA TGTGCCAGGGGGAGTCCTGGGGCCAACGTCCTGACTTTC.

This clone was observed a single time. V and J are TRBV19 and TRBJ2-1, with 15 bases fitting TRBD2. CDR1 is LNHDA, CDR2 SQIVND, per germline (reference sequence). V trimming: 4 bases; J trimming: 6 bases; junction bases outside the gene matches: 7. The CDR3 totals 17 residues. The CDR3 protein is CASSRTSGGARPNEQFF. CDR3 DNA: TGTGCCAGTAGTAGGACTAGCGGGGGGGCAAGGCCCAATGAGCAGTTCTTC.

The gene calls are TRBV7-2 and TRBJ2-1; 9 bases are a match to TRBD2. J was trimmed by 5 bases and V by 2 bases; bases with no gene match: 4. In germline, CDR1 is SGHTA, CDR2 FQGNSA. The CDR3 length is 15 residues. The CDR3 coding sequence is TGTGCCAGCAGCTTAAATCTAGCGGGGAACAATGAGCAGTTCTTC. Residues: CASSLNLAGNNEQFF.

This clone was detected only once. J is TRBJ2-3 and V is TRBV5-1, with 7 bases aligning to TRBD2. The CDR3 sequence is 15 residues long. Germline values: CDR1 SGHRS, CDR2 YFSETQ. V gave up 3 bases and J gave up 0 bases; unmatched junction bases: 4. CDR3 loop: CASSWGGLSTDTQYF. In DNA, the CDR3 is TGCGCCAGCAGCTGGGGGGGACTTAGCACAGATACGCAGTATTTT.

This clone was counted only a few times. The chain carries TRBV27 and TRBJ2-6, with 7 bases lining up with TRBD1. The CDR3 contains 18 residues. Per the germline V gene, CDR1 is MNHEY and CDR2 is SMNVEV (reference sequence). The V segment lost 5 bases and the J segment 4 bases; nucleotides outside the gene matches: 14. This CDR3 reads CASSQEDRQGRGANVLTF. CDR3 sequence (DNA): TGTGCCAGCAGTCAGGAGGATAGACAGGGACGGGGGGCCAACGTCCTGACTTTC. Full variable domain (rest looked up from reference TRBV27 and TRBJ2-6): EAQVTQNPRYLITVTGKKLTVTCSQNMNHEYMSWYRQDPGLGLRQIYYSMNVEVTDKGDVPEGYKVSRKEKRNFPLILESPSPNQTSLYFCASSQEDRQGRGANVLTFGAGSRLTVL.

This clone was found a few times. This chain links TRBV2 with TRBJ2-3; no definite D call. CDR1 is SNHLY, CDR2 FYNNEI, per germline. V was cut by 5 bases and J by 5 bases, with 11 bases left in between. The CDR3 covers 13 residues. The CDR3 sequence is CASSPTTKDTQYF. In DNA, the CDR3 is TGTGCCAGCAGTCCTACTACCAAAGATACGCAGTATTTT.

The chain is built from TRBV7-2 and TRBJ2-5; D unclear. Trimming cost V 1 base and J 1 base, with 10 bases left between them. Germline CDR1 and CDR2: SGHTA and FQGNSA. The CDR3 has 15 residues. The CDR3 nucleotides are TGTGCCAGCAGCTTAGAACTGCGTCCCCAAGAGACCCAGTACTTC. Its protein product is CASSLELRPQETQYF.

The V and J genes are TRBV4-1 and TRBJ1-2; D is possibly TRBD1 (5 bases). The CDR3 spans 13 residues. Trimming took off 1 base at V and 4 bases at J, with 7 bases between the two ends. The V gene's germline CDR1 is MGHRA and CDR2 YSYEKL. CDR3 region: CASSQGGVYGYTF. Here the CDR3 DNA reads TGCGCCAGCAGCCAAGGGGGGGTCTATGGCTACACCTTC.

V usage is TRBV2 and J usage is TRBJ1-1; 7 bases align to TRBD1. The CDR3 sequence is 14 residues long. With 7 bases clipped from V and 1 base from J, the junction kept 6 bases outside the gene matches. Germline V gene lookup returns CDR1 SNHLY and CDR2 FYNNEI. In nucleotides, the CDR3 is TGTGCCAGCATACCCCGGGACAGGAACACTGAAGCTTTCTTT. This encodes CASIPRDRNTEAFF.